Listed below are T cell receptor beta chains from one sample, sequenced in a study of blood T cell repertoires in COVID-19. Here immunoSEQ multiplex PCR was the method, and the copy in TCRdb shows in-frame clones only, minus some. The table includes 120,000 to 150,000 clones, approximately 88% detected once. Sequenced: peripheral blood. The origin of the receptors is a man aged 55-75 years with active or convalescent COVID-19. CDR3s include the opening cysteine and the closing phenylalanine or tryptophan. A D gene is named only where the DNA matches it firmly. Clone size appears in some rows only: once, few, many, or a class for an expanded clone.

CDR3 protein	CDR3 DNA	D gene	V gene	CDR3 length	clone size	J gene
CASSLGQNYNEQFF	TGTGCCAGCAGCTTAGGACAGAACTACAATGAGCAGTTCTTC	-	TRBV13	14	-	TRBJ2-1
CSARQGDSSYEQYF	TGCAGCGCCAGACAGGGGGACAGCTCCTACGAGCAGTACTTC	TRBD1	TRBV29-1	14	once	TRBJ2-7
CASSTGTSGTDTQYF	TGTGCTAGCAGCACCGGGACTAGCGGCACAGATACGCAGTATTTT	TRBD2	TRBV7-7	15	-	TRBJ2-3
CARSLGGTGANVLTF	TGCGCCCGCAGTCTGGGGGGGACCGGGGCCAACGTCCTGACTTTC	TRBD2	TRBV5-1	15	-	TRBJ2-6
CASSQGPSGKEEQFF	TGCGCCAGCAGCCAAGGGCCTAGCGGGAAGGAAGAGCAGTTCTTC	TRBD2	TRBV4-1	15	-	TRBJ2-1
CASSTTSGVDEQYF	TGCGCCAGCAGTACTACTAGCGGAGTCGACGAGCAGTACTTC	TRBD2	TRBV10-2	14	-	TRBJ2-7
CASSYGRGVAGELFF	TGTGCCAGCAGTTACGGTCGCGGGGTGGCCGGGGAGCTGTTTTTT	-	TRBV6-6	15	-	TRBJ2-2
CASSEGAGPYNEQFF	TGTGCCAGCAGTGAAGGAGCGGGACCGTACAATGAGCAGTTCTTC	TRBD2	TRBV6-1	15	-	TRBJ2-1
CASSLEGGEETQYF	TGCGCCAGCAGCTTGGAAGGGGGCGAGGAGACCCAGTACTTC	TRBD1	TRBV5-1	14	-	TRBJ2-5
CASRALGPPGQFF	TGTGCCAGCAGAGCACTAGGACCACCGGGGCAGTTCTTC	-	TRBV2	13	-	TRBJ2-1
CASSVTTSGSAQYF	TGTGCCAGCAGCGTAACCACTAGCGGGAGCGCGCAGTATTTT	TRBD2	TRBV9	14	-	TRBJ2-3
CASSLSRSSGEQYF	TGTGCCAGCAGCTTGTCACGGTCCTCGGGCGAGCAGTACTTC	-	TRBV5-6	14	-	TRBJ2-7
CATSDPSVSSQETQYF	TGTGCCACCAGTGATCCCTCAGTCAGTTCCCAAGAGACCCAGTACTTC	-	TRBV24-1	16	-	TRBJ2-5
CASSDRVRGYTF	TGTGCCAGCAGTGACAGGGTTCGTGGCTACACCTTC	-	TRBV2	12	few	TRBJ1-2
CASSLADRPYNSPLHF	TGTGCCAGCAGTTTGGCGGACAGGCCTTATAATTCACCCCTCCACTTT	TRBD1	TRBV28	16	-	TRBJ1-6
CASSLLSTDTQYF	TGTGCCAGCAGCTTATTAAGCACAGATACGCAGTATTTT	-	TRBV5-6	13	-	TRBJ2-3
CASSFSSRGQGYEQYF	TGTGCCAGCAGCTTTTCTTCTAGGGGACAGGGCTACGAGCAGTACTTC	TRBD1	TRBV7-6	16	-	TRBJ2-7
CASSYSKTSGGNEQFF	TGTGCCAGCAGTTACTCGAAGACTAGCGGGGGGAATGAGCAGTTCTTC	TRBD2	TRBV6-7	16	-	TRBJ2-1
CASSLTGASTDTQYF	TGTGCCAGCAGCTTGACAGGAGCTAGCACAGATACGCAGTATTTT	-	TRBV5-4	15	-	TRBJ2-3
CASSLEGLLAGGGEQYF	TGTGCCAGCAGTTTAGAAGGGTTACTAGCGGGAGGAGGCGAGCAGTACTTC	TRBD2	TRBV28	17	-	TRBJ2-7
CASSPPDKVNTEAFF	TGTGCCAGCAGCCCACCGGACAAAGTGAACACTGAAGCTTTCTTT	-	TRBV7-6	15	-	TRBJ1-1
CASSQGQGTMNTEAFF	TGCGCCAGCAGCCAAGGACAGGGGACCATGAACACTGAAGCTTTCTTT	TRBD1	TRBV4-1	16	-	TRBJ1-1
CASSSLLAGGPQETQYF	TGTGCCAGCAGTTCGTTGCTAGCGGGAGGGCCACAAGAGACCCAGTACTTC	TRBD2	TRBV28	17	-	TRBJ2-5
CASSPTSGAYNEQFF	TGTGCCAGCAGCCCAACTAGCGGAGCCTACAATGAGCAGTTCTTC	TRBD2	TRBV11-3	15	-	TRBJ2-1
CASSGTGNQPQHF	TGTGCCAGCAGCGGCACAGGGAATCAGCCCCAGCATTTT	-	TRBV7-9	13	-	TRBJ1-5
CASSLMTGTAEAFF	TGTGCCAGCAGCTTGATGACAGGGACCGCTGAAGCTTTCTTT	TRBD1	TRBV7-9	14	-	TRBJ1-1
CAISLEGTEAFF	TGTGCCATCAGCTTAGAGGGCACTGAAGCTTTCTTT	-	TRBV10-3	12	-	TRBJ1-1
CASSPTGTANEKLFF	TGTGCCAGTAGTCCGACCGGGACAGCTAATGAAAAACTGTTTTTT	TRBD1	TRBV19	15	-	TRBJ1-4
CATSDRRQASEAFF	TGTGCCACCAGTGACCGTCGGCAGGCCAGTGAAGCTTTCTTT	-	TRBV24-1	14	-	TRBJ1-1
CASSSRLRGVEQFF	TGTGCCAGCAGTTCCCGTCTTAGGGGCGTTGAGCAGTTCTTC	-	TRBV6-5	14	-	TRBJ2-1
CATTGQGVSEAFF	TGTGCCACCACCGGACAGGGTGTCTCTGAAGCTTTCTTT	TRBD1	TRBV13	13	-	TRBJ1-1